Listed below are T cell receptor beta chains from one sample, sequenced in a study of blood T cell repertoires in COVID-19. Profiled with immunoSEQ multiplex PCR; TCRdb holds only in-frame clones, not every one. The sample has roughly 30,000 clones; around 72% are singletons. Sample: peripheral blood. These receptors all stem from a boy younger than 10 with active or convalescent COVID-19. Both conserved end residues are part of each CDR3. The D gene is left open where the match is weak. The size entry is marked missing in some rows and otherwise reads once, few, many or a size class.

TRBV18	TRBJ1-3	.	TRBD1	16	TGTGCCAGCTCACCCCAAACAGGGGAGGCTGGAAACACCATATATTTT	CASSPQTGEAGNTIYF
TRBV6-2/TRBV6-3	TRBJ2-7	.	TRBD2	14	TGTGCCAGCAGTTACCTGGGAAGCGGGAACGAGCAGTACTTC	CASSYLGSGNEQYF
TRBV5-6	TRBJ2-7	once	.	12	TGTGCCAGCAGCTCGTTCTCCTACGAGCAGTACTTC	CASSSFSYEQYF
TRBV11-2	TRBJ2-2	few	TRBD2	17	TGTGCCAGCAGCTTTAGCGGGAGGGCCTATGGGACCGGGGAGCTGTTTTTT	CASSFSGRAYGTGELFF
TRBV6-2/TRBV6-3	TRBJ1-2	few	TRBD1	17	TGTGCCAGCAGTACGGCGGTAATGGACAGGGTGGACTATGGCTACACCTTC	CASSTAVMDRVDYGYTF
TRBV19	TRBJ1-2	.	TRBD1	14	TGTGCCAGTAGTACCGGACAGGGAAACTATGGCTACACCTTC	CASSTGQGNYGYTF
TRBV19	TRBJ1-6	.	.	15	TGTGCCAGTAGTATTGGCGGTACTGGAGGATCACCCCTCCACTTT	CASSIGGTGGSPLHF
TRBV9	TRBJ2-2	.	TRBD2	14	TGTGCCAGCTCCTCAGCGGGAGACACCGGGGAGCTGTTTTTT	CASSSAGDTGELFF
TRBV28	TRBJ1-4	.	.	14	TGTGCCAGCCGCCACGCGGGGGGGGATGAAAAACTGTTTTTT	CASRHAGGDEKLFF
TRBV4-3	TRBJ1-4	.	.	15	TGCGCCAGCAGCCAAGACCCAGGGCTGGATGAAAAACTGTTTTTT	CASSQDPGLDEKLFF
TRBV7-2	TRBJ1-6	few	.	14	TGTGCCAGCAGCTTTGAGGACAGAAAGTCACCCCTCCACTTT	CASSFEDRKSPLHF
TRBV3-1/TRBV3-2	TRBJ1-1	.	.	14	TGTGCCAGCAGCCCAGGGACGGGAGGGACTGAAGCTTTCTTT	CASSPGTGGTEAFF
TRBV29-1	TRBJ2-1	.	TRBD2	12	TGCAGCGTTGCTAGACTAGCGGGAGAAGTGTTCTTC	CSVARLAGEVFF
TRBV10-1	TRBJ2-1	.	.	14	TGCGCCAGCTGGGACACCTCCTCCTACAATGAGCAGTTCTTC	CASWDTSSYNEQFF
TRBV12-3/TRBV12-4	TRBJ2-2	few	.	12	TGTGCCAGCAGTTTATCGTTCGGGGAGCTGTTTTTT	CASSLSFGELFF
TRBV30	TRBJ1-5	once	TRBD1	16	TGTGCCTGGAGCCGCCGGGACAGGGGACTCAATCAGCCCCAGCATTTT	CAWSRRDRGLNQPQHF
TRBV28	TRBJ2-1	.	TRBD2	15	TGTGCCAGCAGTTTACGACTAGCGGGTTTGAATGAGCAGTTCTTC	CASSLRLAGLNEQFF
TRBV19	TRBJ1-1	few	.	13	TGTGCCACTACCTTATATAAGAACACTGAAGCTTTCTTT	CATTLYKNTEAFF
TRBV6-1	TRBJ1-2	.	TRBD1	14	TGTGCCAGCAGTGACCGGACAGGGGGGTATGGCTACACCTTC	CASSDRTGGYGYTF
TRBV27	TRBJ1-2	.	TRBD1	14	TGTGCCAGCACTCAATTGGGACAGGGCTATGGCTACACCTTC	CASTQLGQGYGYTF
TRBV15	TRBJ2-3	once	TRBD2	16	TGTGCCACCAGCATCAGCGGGGGGGACTATAGAGATACGCAGTATTTT	CATSISGGDYRDTQYF
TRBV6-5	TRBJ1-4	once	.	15	TGTGCCAGCAGTTACGGGAGGAGTCCTAATGAAAAACTGTTTTTT	CASSYGRSPNEKLFF
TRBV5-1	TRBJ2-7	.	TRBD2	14	TGCGCCAGCAGCTCACTAGCGGGGCCCTACGAGCAGTACTTC	CASSSLAGPYEQYF
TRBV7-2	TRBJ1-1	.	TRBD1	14	TGTGCCAGCAGCTTGGGACAGGGGTCGACTGAAGCTTTCTTT	CASSLGQGSTEAFF
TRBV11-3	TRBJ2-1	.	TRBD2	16	TGTGCCAGCAGCTTAGCTCAAACGGGAGGGAGGGATGAGCAGTTCTTC	CASSLAQTGGRDEQFF
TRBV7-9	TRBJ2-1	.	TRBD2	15	TGTGCCAGCAGCCAGCGGGGGGGCTCTCACAATGAGCAGTTCTTC	CASSQRGGSHNEQFF
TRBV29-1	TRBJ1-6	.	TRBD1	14	TGCAGCGCGGGACAGGGGGCTTATAATTCACCCCTCCACTTT	CSAGQGAYNSPLHF
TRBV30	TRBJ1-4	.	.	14	TGTGCCTGGAGTGTTCTAACAACTAATGAAAAACTGTTTTTT	CAWSVLTTNEKLFF
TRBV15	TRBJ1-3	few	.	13	TGTGCCACCAGCAGCCTTCAGGGAAACACCATATATTTT	CATSSLQGNTIYF
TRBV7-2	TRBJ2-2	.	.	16	TGTGCCAGCAGCCCCCAGGCCAGGGGGAACACCGGGGAGCTGTTTTTT	CASSPQARGNTGELFF
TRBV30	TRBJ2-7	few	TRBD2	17	TGTGCCTGGAGTCCCCGGACTAGCGGGAGGGCCATCAGCGAGCAGTACTTC	CAWSPRTSGRAISEQYF
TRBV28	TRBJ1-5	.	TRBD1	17	TGTGCCAGCCAGGGGCAGGGACAGGGAAATAGCAATCAGCCCCAGCATTTT	CASQGQGQGNSNQPQHF
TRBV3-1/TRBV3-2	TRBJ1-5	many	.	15	TGTGCCAGCAGCTCGACAGGTTATAGCAATCAGCCCCAGCATTTT	CASSSTGYSNQPQHF